This TCR beta chain was identified in a study of CD8+ T cells in alopecia areata (dated by TCRdb to between 2018 and 2020). General notes on the study: Treated patients were enrolled in an open-label pilot trial of oral tofacitinib, 5 to 10 mg twice daily, for moderate-to-severe alopecia areata. In humans, TCRbeta sequencing was performed on scalp tissue and on sorted CD4+ and CD8+ peripheral blood T cells from healthy controls and from patients with patchy or totalis/universalis alopecia areata. Patients stayed on tofacitinib for 6 to 18 months and then had 6 months of follow-up off drug so that delayed response and recurrence could be assessed. To study T cell clonal expansion in alopecia areata, the researchers applied high-throughput TCRbeta sequencing to both the C3H/HeJ mouse model and human patients. The RNA source kit depended on sample type: the PAXgene miRNA kit for fixed scalp, the miRNeasy kit for PBMCs, and the RNeasy kit for mouse skin. TCRbeta CDR3 regions were amplified by immunoSEQ multiplex PCR with 35 Vbeta forward and 13 Jbeta reverse primers. Clonality in the scalp was compared among normal scalp (n=4), patchy alopecia areata scalp (n=8), and alopecia totalis/universalis scalp (n=8). Patients on tofacitinib were biopsied at baseline and after 4 and 24 weeks of treatment, and several of the patients also had a later scalp biopsy.

Library preparation was by the immunoSEQ multiplex PCR assay. RNA was extracted from all samples and reverse transcribed into cDNA as template for TCR sequencing. SuperScript III was used for first-strand cDNA synthesis, primed with a 2:1 mix of oligo-dT and random hexamers. Amplification bias was assessed with a synthetic immune receptor repertoire, and residual bias was removed computationally. As for how the authors treated the data: Raw reads were preprocessed to remove errors, and CDR3 was defined by IMGT conventions from the conserved cysteine to phenylalanine. To get clonality, Shannon entropy was normalized by log2 of the number of productive unique TCRs and the result was subtracted from 1. Whether each scalp clone was CD4 or CD8 was inferred by checking scalp TCRbeta sequences against the CD4 and CD8 repertoires from sorted blood. The source is immuneACCESS, and TCRdb retained only in-frame sequences with V and J called. Part of the clones is not carried over; for the studies checked, unresolved V genes explain less than half of this, and the remainder is unexplained. V, J and clone size derive from that table, while D and trimming were established from the DNA sequence. The sample data list 150,000 or so clones, and around 47% of these were observed just once. The ten largest make up approximately 6.6% of the sample.

Broader findings and caveats from the paper: Compared with normal scalp, lesional scalp, particularly in alopecia totalis/universalis, had higher clonality and more expanded CD8+ clones, which suggests antigenic drive. Shared TCR sequences between patients were less evident than in mice, which may be partly attributable to HLA diversity in the patient population. Resident alphabeta T cells in normal human skin are also sequenced, complicating scalp TCR repertoire analysis, unlike mouse skin dominated by gammadelta T cells.

Peripheral blood and lesional scalp punch biopsies were obtained from patients with alopecia areata. After PBMCs were isolated by density centrifugation and stained for CD3, CD4 and CD8, a FACSAria was used to sort CD4+ and CD8+ T cells. This clone has just a few counts. Its antigen is not yet known. No base quality information exists; no much larger clone differs at one position. This sequence originates from a human donor with alopecia areata. What was sequenced was CD4+ T cells sorted from blood.

This receptor carries the CDR3 CASSLVDGTYEQYF. DNA sequence: TGCGCCAGCAGCTTAGTGGACGGGACCTACGAGCAGTACTTC. The chain joins TRBV5-1 to TRBJ2-7, and the D gene may be TRBD2, 5 bases matching. From the cysteine up to the phenylalanine, the CDR3 has a length of 14 residues. The DNA shown is the 42-base CDR3, in frame from base 1. CDR1 and CDR2 are read off the germline V gene as SGHRS and YFSETQ. V was cut back by 2 bases and J by 2 bases, leaving a gap of 11 bases between them.